The 2 T cell receptor beta chains below come from one sample, sequenced in a study of vaccination effects on CD4 cells after COVID-19. Antigens of these TCRs are unknown. Repertoires were generated with immunoSEQ multiplex PCR, while TCRdb's copy carries only in-frame clones and drops some. The sample consists of tens of thousands of clones, about 79% of them appearing once. Antigen-specific CD4+ T cells were expanded (with viral peptide pools) by the ViraFEST assay ahead of sequencing. Following an approximately 11-day culture, CD4+ T cells were purified. According to the study, vaccine recipients showed no prior SARS-CoV-2 infection and negative nucleocapsid antibodies. Here the sequenced sample was CD4+ T cells from PBMCs cultured with HCoV-OC43 spike peptides, taken before COVID-19 vaccination. Subset: HCoV-OC43 spike overlapping peptide pool stimulation. These receptors came from a human donor who received a COVID-19 vaccine.

J is TRBJ1-5 and V is TRBV5-1; D is undetermined. This CDR3 comprises 14 residues. Germline loops: CDR1 SGHRS, CDR2 YFSETQ. V was cut by 0 bases and J by 0 bases, with 4 bases left in between. CDR3 sequence (DNA): TGCGCCAGCAGCTTGGACAGTAGCAATCAGCCCCAGCATTTT. It encodes CASSLDSSNQPQHF.

This chain uses TRBV3-1 (or the pseudogene TRBV3-2) with TRBJ2-1; TRBD2 matches at 7 bases. CDR3 size: 15 residues. CDR1 is LGHDT and CDR2 is YNNKEL in the germline V gene (reference sequence). The J segment lost 9 bases and the V segment lost 4 bases, leaving 12 bases of the junction unmatched. This CDR3 reads CASSPLSRGEGEQFF. DNA of the CDR3: TGTGCCAGCAGCCCCCTGTCGAGAGGGGAGGGTGAGCAGTTCTTC.